This T cell receptor beta chain stems from a study of blood T cell repertoires in COVID-19. Original processing notes: Researchers report that nucleated cell counts were estimated from reference gene primer amplification. Sequencing used immunoSEQ multiplex PCR; TCRdb keeps in-frame clones, though not all of them. V and J calls and clone size are those listed in that table; D and trimming were worked out from the DNA. The table records 65,000 to 80,000 clones, more than 75% of them present only once. The CDR3 loop spans 18 amino acids. The V and J ends lost 0 bases and 7 bases respectively, with 20 bases between them. Germline CDR1 SGHDT, CDR2 YYEEEE.

The rearrangement links TRBV5-6 to TRBJ1-6; D possibly corresponds to TRBD1 (5 bases). Sequences were obtained from peripheral blood. The sequence came from a human donor in a cohort sampled during active COVID-19. CDR3 in amino acids: CASSLERPGKDKNSPLHF. In DNA, the CDR3 is TGTGCCAGCAGCTTGGAGCGTCCAGGGAAGGATAAGAATTCACCCCTCCACTTT.